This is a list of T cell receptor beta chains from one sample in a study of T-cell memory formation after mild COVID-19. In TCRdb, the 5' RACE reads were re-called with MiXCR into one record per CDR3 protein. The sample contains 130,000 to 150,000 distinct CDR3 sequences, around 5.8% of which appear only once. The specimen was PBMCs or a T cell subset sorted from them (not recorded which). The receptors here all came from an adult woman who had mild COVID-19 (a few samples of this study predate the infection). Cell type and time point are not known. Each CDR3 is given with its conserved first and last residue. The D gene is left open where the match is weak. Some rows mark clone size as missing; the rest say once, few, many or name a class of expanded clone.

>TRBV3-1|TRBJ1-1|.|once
TGTGCCAGCAGCCAAGATTTGAGAGCTTTCTTT
CASSQDLRAFF
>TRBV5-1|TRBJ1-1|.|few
TGCGCCAGCAGCTTGGTGCGGGGGCTAGAAGCTTTCTTT
CASSLVRGLEAFF
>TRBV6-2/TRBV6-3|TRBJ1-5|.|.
TGTGCCAGCAGTTTTCCGGGAGCCCTAATGGGTCAGCCCCAGCATTTT
CASSFPGALMGQPQHF
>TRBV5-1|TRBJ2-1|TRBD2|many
TGCGCCAGCAGCTTACGGCTAGCGGGTATTTTGAGCTCCTACAATGAGCAGTTCTTC
CASSLRLAGILSSYNEQFF
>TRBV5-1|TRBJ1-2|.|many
TGCGCCAGCAGCATAAATCCGGGACACCCCAATGGCTACACCTTC
CASSINPGHPNGYTF
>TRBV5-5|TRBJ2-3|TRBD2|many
TGTGCCAGCAGCCGGGCCTACAGCGGGGGGGCCTTGCCGACAGATACGCAGTATTTT
CASSRAYSGGALPTDTQYF
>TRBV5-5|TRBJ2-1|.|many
TGTGCCAGCAGCTTGGGTAGGGGTTACGATGGGGATGAGCAGTTCTTC
CASSLGRGYDGDEQFF
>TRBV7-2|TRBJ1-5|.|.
TGTGCCAGCAGCGCCGGGAACAATCAGCCCCAGCATTTT
CASSAGNNQPQHF
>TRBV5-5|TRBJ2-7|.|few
TGTGCCAGCAGCCCTGTCGACGAAGCCTACGAGCAGTACTTC
CASSPVDEAYEQYF
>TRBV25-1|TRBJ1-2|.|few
TGTGCCAGCAGTGATTACCCGAACTATGGCTACACCTTC
CASSDYPNYGYTF
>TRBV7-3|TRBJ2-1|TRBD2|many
TGTGCCAGCAGCCCCAGACTAGCGGGAGTCAATGAGCAGTTCTTC
CASSPRLAGVNEQFF
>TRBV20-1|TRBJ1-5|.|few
TGCAGTGCTAGACGCGGAAATAGCAATCAGCCCCAGCATTTT
CSARRGNSNQPQHF
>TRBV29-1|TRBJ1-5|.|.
TGCAGCGTTGAAGGGGATGGCCAGCCCCAGCATTTT
CSVEGDGQPQHF
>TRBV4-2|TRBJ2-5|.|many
TGTGCCAGCAGCCAAAGAAGGACTGACTACGTTGGGGAGACCCAGTACTTC
CASSQRRTDYVGETQYF
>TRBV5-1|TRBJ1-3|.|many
TGCGCCAGCAGCTTGGCGCAGGGGTCAGGAAACACCATATATTTT
CASSLAQGSGNTIYF
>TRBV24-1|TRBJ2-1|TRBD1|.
TGTGCCACCAGTGATTTCCGCGGACAGGGAAATGAGCAGTTCTTC
CATSDFRGQGNEQFF
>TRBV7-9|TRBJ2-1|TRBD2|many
TGTGCCAGCATCTCCGAGCCTAGCGGGGGGACGAAGAAGCAGTTCTTC
CASISEPSGGTKKQFF
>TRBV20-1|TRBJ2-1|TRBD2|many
TGCAGTGCGCCAACCCTAGCGGGAGCCGGCAATGAGCAGTTCTTC
CSAPTLAGAGNEQFF
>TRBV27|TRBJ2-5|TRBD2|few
TGTGCCAGCAGTTTTAGCAGCGGGAGGGCTGGAGAGACCCAGTACTTC
CASSFSSGRAGETQYF
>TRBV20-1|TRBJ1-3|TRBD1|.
TGCAGTGCTAGAAATTGGGGACAGATCTCTGGAAACACCATATATTTT
CSARNWGQISGNTIYF
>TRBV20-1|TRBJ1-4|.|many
TGCAGTGCTAGAGGGGGGAATGAAAAACTGTTTTTT
CSARGGNEKLFF
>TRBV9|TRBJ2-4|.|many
TGTGCCAGCAGCAAGAGACAGTTACTAGCCAAAAACATTCAGTACTTC
CASSKRQLLAKNIQYF
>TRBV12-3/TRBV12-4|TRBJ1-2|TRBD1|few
TGTGCCAGCAGCCCGCCCGGCAGGGGGCATGGCTACACCTTC
CASSPPGRGHGYTF
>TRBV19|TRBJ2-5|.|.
TGTGCCAGTAGTACATTGACAGACTTGGCGAGAGAGACCCAGTACTTC
CASSTLTDLARETQYF
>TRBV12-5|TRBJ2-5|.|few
TGTGCTAGTGGTCTCGGAATACCGGGATCAAGAGTCCAAGAGACCCAGTACTTC
CASGLGIPGSRVQETQYF
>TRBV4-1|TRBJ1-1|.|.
TGCGCCAGCAGCCAAGCCGGGAGCGGGAACACTGAAGCTTTCTTT
CASSQAGSGNTEAFF
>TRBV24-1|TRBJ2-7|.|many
TGTGCCACCAGTGACTCCTACTCCTACGAGCAGTACTTC
CATSDSYSYEQYF
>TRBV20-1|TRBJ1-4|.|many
TGCAGTGCTATGAGTAATAATGAAAAACTGTTTTTT
CSAMSNNEKLFF
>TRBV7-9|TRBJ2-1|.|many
TGTGCCAGCAGCCGGGAACCGAGCTCCTACAATGAGCAGTTCTTC
CASSREPSSYNEQFF
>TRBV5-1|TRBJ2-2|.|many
TGCGCCAGCAGCTGGACGGACCAGGGGACCGGGGAGCTGTTTTTT
CASSWTDQGTGELFF
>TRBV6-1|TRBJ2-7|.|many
TGTGCCAGCAGTGATCCGACAGTCCGCTACGAGCAGTACTTC
CASSDPTVRYEQYF
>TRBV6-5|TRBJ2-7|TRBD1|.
TGTGCCAGCAGGAGCCCCGGGACAGGGGCCTACGAGCAGTACTTC
CASRSPGTGAYEQYF
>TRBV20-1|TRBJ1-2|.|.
TGCAGTGCTACAGGGTCCTATGGCTACACCTTC
CSATGSYGYTF
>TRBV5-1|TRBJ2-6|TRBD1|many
TGCGCCAGCAGCTTGGTCGAGGGACAGGGTCTTCCTGGGGCCAACGTCCTGACTTTC
CASSLVEGQGLPGANVLTF
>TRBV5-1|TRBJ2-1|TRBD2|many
TGCGCCAGCAGCCCTTCCGGGACTACCGGCTACAATGAGCAGTTCTTC
CASSPSGTTGYNEQFF
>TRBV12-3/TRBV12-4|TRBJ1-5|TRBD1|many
TGTGCCAGCAGTCCTCAGGGACAGGCCAATCAGCCCCAGCATTTT
CASSPQGQANQPQHF
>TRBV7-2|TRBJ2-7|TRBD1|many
TGTGCCAGCAGCTTTCAGGGGGCATCCTACGAGCAGTACTTC
CASSFQGASYEQYF
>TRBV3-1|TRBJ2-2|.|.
TGTGCCAGCAGCCTGAGTGGGGGCACCGGGGAGCTGTTTTTT
CASSLSGGTGELFF
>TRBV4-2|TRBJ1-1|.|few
TGTGCCAGCAGCCAAGGGCGACTGAACACTGAAGCTTTCTTT
CASSQGRLNTEAFF